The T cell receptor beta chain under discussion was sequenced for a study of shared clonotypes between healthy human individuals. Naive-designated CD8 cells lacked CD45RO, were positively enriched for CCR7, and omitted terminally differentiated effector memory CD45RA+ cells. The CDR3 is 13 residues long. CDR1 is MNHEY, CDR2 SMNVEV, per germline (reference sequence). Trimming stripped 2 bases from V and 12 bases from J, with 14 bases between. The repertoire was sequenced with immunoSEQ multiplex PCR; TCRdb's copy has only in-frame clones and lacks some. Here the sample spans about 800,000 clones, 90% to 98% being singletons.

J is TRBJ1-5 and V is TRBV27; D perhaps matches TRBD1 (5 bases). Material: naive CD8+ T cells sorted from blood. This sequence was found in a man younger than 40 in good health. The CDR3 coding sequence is TGTGCCAGCAGTTTACAGGGAGATACAAACCAGCATTTT. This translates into CASSLQGDTNQHF.